Presented here are 26 T cell receptor beta chains from one specimen sequenced in a study of shared clonotypes between healthy human individuals. Only in-frame clones appear in the TCRdb table, and some are missing; sequencing was by immunoSEQ multiplex PCR. Of 1.5 million to 2.5 million clones listed, roughly 94% were seen once; the top ten hold more than 0.95%. Naive CD8 cells lacked CD45RO and underwent positive selection for CCR7, leaving out terminally differentiated effector memory CD45RA+ cells. Sequencing input: naive CD8+ T cells sorted from blood. The receptor set was obtained from a man between 18 and 35 years old in good health.

J is TRBJ2-7 and V is TRBV5-4; the match to TRBD1 covers 7 bases. V gave up 4 bases and J gave up 5 bases; unmatched junction bases: 6. The CDR3 covers 13 residues. Looked up from germline, CDR1 is SGHNT and CDR2 is YYREEE (reference sequence). CDR3 amino acids: CASSPTGVHEQYF. The CDR3 nucleotides read TGTGCCAGCAGCCCTACAGGGGTCCACGAGCAGTACTTC.

The V and J genes are TRBV19 and TRBJ2-6; weak D call: TRBD1 (6 bases). The V end lost 3 bases, the J end lost 2 bases, and 17 bases lay between the germline ends. The germline V gene has CDR1 LNHDA and CDR2 SQIVND (reference sequence). CDR3 length equals 18 residues. The CDR3 loop is CASSMRQEMATGANVLTF. The CDR3, as DNA: TGTGCCAGTAGTATGCGACAGGAGATGGCTACTGGGGCCAACGTCCTGACTTTC. Variable domain in full (rest from reference TRBV19 and TRBJ2-6): DGGITQSPKYLFRKEGQNVTLSCEQNLNHDAMYWYRQDPGQGLRLIYYSQIVNDFQKGDIAEGYSVSREKKESFPLTVTSAQKNPTAFYLCASSMRQEMATGANVLTFGAGSRLTVL.

The chain has TRBV5-1 and TRBJ2-2; D possibly matches TRBD1 or TRBD2 (5 bases each). The CDR3 is 17 amino acids. The V gene's germline CDR1 is SGHRS and CDR2 YFSETQ. Trimming left V 0 bases short and J 4 bases short, with 16 bases between. The CDR3 DNA sequence: TGCGCCAGCAGCTTGGTTAGTCGGGACGTAAGCACCGGGGAGCTGTTTTTT. It codes for CASSLVSRDVSTGELFF.

The chain joins TRBV13 to TRBJ1-2; tentative D call: TRBD1 (6 bases). Germline CDR1 PRHDT, CDR2 FYEKMQ (reference sequence). V was trimmed by 4 bases and J by 4 bases, leaving 13 bases between them. The CDR3 has 14 residues. The CDR3, as DNA: TGTGCCAGCAGCTACAGGGATAAAATCTATGGCTACACCTTC. Amino acid sequence: CASSYRDKIYGYTF.

The chain employs TRBV6-1 and TRBJ1-2; D unclear. Looked up from germline, CDR1 is MNHNS and CDR2 is SASEGT. There are 13 residues in the CDR3. V lost 4 bases and J 4 bases, leaving 10 bases between the germline ends. Here the CDR3 DNA reads TGTGCCAGCAGTGGCCCACCTCGCTATGGCTACACCTTC. It codes for CASSGPPRYGYTF.

V and J are TRBV2 and TRBJ2-1, with a tentative D call TRBD1 (6 bases). This CDR3 comprises 17 residues. The germline V gene encodes CDR1 SNHLY and CDR2 FYNNEI. The V gene lost 5 bases and the J gene lost 0 bases, with 17 bases spanning the gap. The CDR3 is CASSTPEADSSYNEQFF. CDR3 in DNA: TGTGCCAGCAGTACCCCGGAGGCGGACAGCTCCTACAATGAGCAGTTCTTC.

This rearrangement joins TRBV4-3 to TRBJ1-1, with D unclear. Per the germline V gene, CDR1 is LGHNA and CDR2 is YSLEER. This CDR3 spans 15 amino acids. The V end lost 1 base, the J end lost 1 base, and 10 bases lay between the germline ends. This chain's CDR3 is CASSQGPSANTEAFF. As DNA, the CDR3 is TGCGCCAGCAGCCAAGGCCCATCGGCGAACACTGAAGCTTTCTTT.

The V gene is TRBV9, the J gene TRBJ1-2; 8 positions agree with TRBD1. This CDR3 has 15 residues. V shed 0 bases and J 4 bases; nucleotides not matched to a gene: 5. Germline-derived CDR1 and CDR2 are SGDLS and YYNGEE. The CDR3 loop is CASSVVTGVGYGYTF. For the CDR3, the DNA is TGTGCCAGCAGCGTAGTGACAGGGGTTGGCTATGGCTACACCTTC.

The chain couples TRBV28 to TRBJ1-2; TRBD1 matches at 7 bases. Germline assignment: CDR1 MDHEN and CDR2 SYDVKM. Trimming took 4 bases from V and 2 from J; bases not matched to a gene: 1. The CDR3 contains 13 residues. The CDR3: CASSSTGNYGYTF. Here the CDR3 DNA reads TGTGCCAGCAGTTCGACAGGGAACTATGGCTACACCTTC.

The V and J genes are TRBV25-1 and TRBJ1-4, with D unresolved. Germline V gives CDR1 MGHDK, CDR2 SYGVNS. The CDR3 sequence is 15 residues long. Trimming took 2 bases from V and 5 from J, leaving 12 bases between them. The CDR3 DNA reads TGTGCCAGCAGTGAACTCGGGCCCTCGAATGAAAAACTGTTTTTT. Its protein is CASSELGPSNEKLFF.

This CDR3 is CASSRGTGGHEQYF. The CDR3 region has the DNA TGTGCCAGCAGCCGTGGGACAGGGGGCCACGAGCAGTACTTC. The genes are TRBV7-9 and TRBJ2-7, with 12 nucleotides matching TRBD1. The CDR3 spans 14 residues. Trimming removed 5 bases from V and 5 bases from J; junction bases left unmatched: 4. The germline V gene encodes CDR1 SEHNR and CDR2 FQNEAQ (reference sequence).

V and J are TRBV4-1 and TRBJ1-4; no reliable D call. Trimming left V 4 bases short and J 7 bases short, with 10 bases between. The CDR3 length is 13 residues. Germline V CDR1 and CDR2: MGHRA, YSYEKL. In nucleotides, the CDR3 is TGCGCCAGCAGCCCCGCAGGTGGTGAAAAACTGTTTTTT. Protein product: CASSPAGGEKLFF.

This sequence joins TRBV5-5 and TRBJ2-7; D might be TRBD2 (6 bases). The CDR3 covers 15 residues. The V end was cut by 0 bases, the J end by 5 bases, with 15 bases between. Germline V lookup: CDR1 SGHKS, CDR2 YYEKEE (reference sequence). The CDR3 protein is CASSLVGGTPHEQYF. CDR3 nucleotides: TGTGCCAGCAGCTTGGTGGGCGGGACTCCTCACGAGCAGTACTTC.

This clone was found once. As DNA, the CDR3 is TGTGCCATCAGTGGAGCGGAGCCACGCACAGATACGCAGTATTTT. Protein sequence: CAISGAEPRTDTQYF. The chain couples TRBV10-3 to TRBJ2-3; D might be TRBD2 (5 bases). CDR3 size: 15 residues. V gave up 4 bases and J gave up 1 base, with 12 bases separating them. CDR1 and CDR2 (germline): ENHRY, SYGVKD.

The chain recombines TRBV28 with TRBJ1-4, with 7 bases matching TRBD1. In germline, CDR1 is MDHEN, CDR2 SYDVKM. V lost 7 bases to trimming and J lost 8 bases; unmatched junction nucleotides: 10. CDR3 size: 14 residues. The CDR3 region is CASTTSTGNEKLFF. The DNA of the CDR3 is TGTGCCAGCACTACGTCGACAGGGAACGAAAAACTGTTTTTT.

This rearrangement joins TRBV7-9 to TRBJ2-2; D remains ambiguous. Looked up from germline, CDR1 is SEHNR and CDR2 is FQNEAQ (reference sequence). This CDR3 comprises 13 residues. Trimming cost V 10 bases and J 2 bases, with 11 bases left between them. The CDR3 DNA reads as TGTGCCAACGAGGCCTCAAACACCGGGGAGCTGTTTTTT. Translated, it gives CANEASNTGELFF.

The gene calls are TRBV11-2 and TRBJ2-7; D possibly corresponds to TRBD2 (5 bases). The V gene lost 1 base and the J gene lost 6 bases, with 10 bases spanning the gap. Germline V gene sequence: CDR1 SGHAT, CDR2 FQNNGV. The CDR3 extends over 13 amino acids. CDR3 protein: CASSLARDLEQYF. CDR3 sequence (DNA): TGTGCCAGCAGCTTAGCCCGGGATCTCGAGCAGTACTTC.

The V and J genes are TRBV14 and TRBJ2-1; 11 nucleotides line up with TRBD2. This CDR3 is 16 amino acids long. Germline-derived CDR1 and CDR2 are SGHDN and FVKESK. V gave up 5 bases and J gave up 4 bases; unmatched junction bases: 7. The CDR3 bases are TGTGCCAGCAGCGAAGGTAGCGGGGGGGTGTACAATGAGCAGTTCTTC. This translates into CASSEGSGGVYNEQFF.

The sample holds one count of this clone. This rearrangement joins TRBV10-1 to TRBJ2-5; 11 positions match TRBD2. The V and J ends lost 1 base and 3 bases, in that order; junction bases with no gene match: 4. The V gene's germline CDR1 is WNHNN and CDR2 SYGVQD (reference sequence). The CDR3 spans 16 residues. The CDR3 region has the DNA TGCGCCAGCAGTGAGTTTAAGGGACTAGCGGAAGAGACCCAGTACTTC. Translated, it gives CASSEFKGLAEETQYF.

The chain couples TRBV5-4 to TRBJ1-2; weak D call: TRBD1 (5 bases). Germline V gene sequence: CDR1 SGHNT, CDR2 YYREEE (reference sequence). Deletions cut 5 bases from V and 0 bases from J, with 8 bases between. The CDR3 runs to 13 residues. The CDR3 here is CASRQAANYGYTF. CDR3 sequence (DNA): TGTGCCAGCAGACAGGCTGCTAACTATGGCTACACCTTC.

This clone was detected once. The sample carries other DNA sequences with the same CDR3. The CDR3 sequence is CASSLDSVPYNEQFF. The CDR3, as DNA: TGTGCCAGCAGCTTAGATTCCGTCCCCTACAATGAGCAGTTCTTC. This chain joins TRBV7-9 and TRBJ2-1; D is undetermined. V lost 1 base, J lost 2 bases, and 9 bases lay in between. The CDR3 spans 15 residues. Germline lookup yields CDR1 SEHNR and CDR2 FQNEAQ (reference sequence). The full variable domain, completed using reference TRBV7-9 and TRBJ2-1, is DTGVSQNPRHKITKRGQNVTFRCDPISEHNRLYWYRQTLGQGPEFLTYFQNEAQLEKSRLLSDRFSAERPKGSFSTLEIQRTEQGDSAMYLCASSLDSVPYNEQFFGPGTRLTVL.

The chain employs TRBV7-9 and TRBJ2-1; 9 bases fit TRBD2. V was pared by 5 bases and J by 1 base, with 12 bases of the junction left unmatched. The CDR3 length is 18 residues. Germline V gives CDR1 SEHNR, CDR2 FQNEAQ (reference sequence). CDR3 coding DNA: TGTGCCAGCAGCAGCTTCGGTGGCGGGGGGGCGTCCTACAATGAGCAGTTCTTC. Translated: CASSSFGGGGASYNEQFF.

The V call is TRBV7-9, the J call TRBJ1-2; D not certain. The CDR3 consists of 13 residues. CDR1 is SEHNR, CDR2 FQNEAQ, per germline (reference sequence). V gave up 3 bases and J gave up 4 bases, with 9 bases separating them. The CDR3 spells CASSFSTGYGYTF. The DNA of the CDR3 is TGTGCCAGCAGCTTCTCTACGGGCTATGGCTACACCTTC.

This clone appeared once. The same CDR3 arises from other DNA sequences in this sample as well. The rearrangement uses TRBV9 and TRBJ2-7; 7 bases agree with TRBD2. Trimming took 0 bases from V and 0 from J; bases not matched to a gene: 3. The CDR3 is 15 residues long. CDR1 SGDLS and CDR2 YYNGEE come from the germline V gene. The CDR3 loop reads CASSVGLADSYEQYF. CDR3 nucleotides: TGTGCCAGCAGCGTAGGCCTAGCGGACTCCTACGAGCAGTACTTC.

The genes are TRBV29-1 and TRBJ2-5; D ambiguous. V was shortened by 3 bases and J by 0 bases, with 11 bases between the two germline ends. The CDR3 runs 14 residues. CDR1 and CDR2 (germline): SQVTM, ANQGSEA. The CDR3 loop is CSVDLTTDQETQYF. CDR3 nucleotides: TGCAGCGTTGACCTCACGACCGACCAAGAGACCCAGTACTTC.

The CDR3 is CASSQEWGGETNEKLFF. The CDR3 nucleotides are TGCGCCAGCAGCCAAGAATGGGGGGGGGAAACTAATGAAAAACTGTTTTTT. The V and J genes are TRBV4-3 and TRBJ1-4, with D perhaps matching TRBD1 (5 bases). V was trimmed by 0 bases and J by 1 base, leaving 12 bases between them. Germline lookup yields CDR1 LGHNA and CDR2 YSLEER. The CDR3 is 17 residues long.